Listed below are T cell receptor beta chains from one sample, sequenced in a study of T cell repertoires in aging, cancer and after chemotherapy. TCRdb recomputed calls from the multiplex PCR reads with MiXCR, one row per CDR3 protein. This sample has more than 2,500 distinct CDR3 sequences, with just under 25% found just once. Sequenced sample: blood. The receptor set was obtained from a human donor with a solid tumor. Both conserved end residues are part of each CDR3. Each record gives: V gene, J gene, CDR3 length, CDR3 protein.

v_gene: TRBV12-3/TRBV12-4; j_gene: TRBJ1-2; len: 15; CDR3aa: CASSPTGNPYYGYTF
v_gene: TRBV5-4; j_gene: TRBJ2-2; len: 12; CDR3aa: CASSLNTGELFF
v_gene: TRBV29-1; j_gene: TRBJ2-3; len: 18; CDR3aa: CSVSAWTSGGASTDTQYF
v_gene: TRBV10-3; j_gene: TRBJ1-5; len: 13; CDR3aa: CAISGTANQPQHF
v_gene: TRBV6-2/TRBV6-3; j_gene: TRBJ2-1; len: 13; CDR3aa: CASRGRVWGEQFF
v_gene: TRBV7-9; j_gene: TRBJ1-1; len: 11; CDR3aa: CASSPKAEAFF
v_gene: TRBV29-1; j_gene: TRBJ1-3; len: 13; CDR3aa: CSVALRSGNTIYF
v_gene: TRBV27; j_gene: TRBJ1-1; len: 14; CDR3aa: CASKTGAVNTEAFF
v_gene: TRBV27; j_gene: TRBJ1-6; len: 15; CDR3aa: CASSFGSAGRSPLHF
v_gene: TRBV7-2; j_gene: TRBJ2-5; len: 15; CDR3aa: CASSIDGGGGKTQYF
v_gene: TRBV6-5; j_gene: TRBJ2-7; len: 15; CDR3aa: CASSLTPLTVYEQYF
v_gene: TRBV4-2; j_gene: TRBJ2-3; len: 14; CDR3aa: CAISQETPGDTQYF
v_gene: TRBV7-2; j_gene: TRBJ2-5; len: 13; CDR3aa: CASSLGLGKTQYF
v_gene: TRBV6-5; j_gene: TRBJ2-1; len: 17; CDR3aa: CASSYSPPGSSYNEQFF
v_gene: TRBV24-1; j_gene: TRBJ2-2; len: 15; CDR3aa: CATSTPIGGTGELFF
v_gene: TRBV5-6; j_gene: TRBJ2-7; len: 12; CDR3aa: CASTSGDWEQYF
v_gene: TRBV11-3; j_gene: TRBJ2-5; len: 17; CDR3aa: CASSSGTSGGSQETQYF
v_gene: TRBV7-3; j_gene: TRBJ1-1; len: 16; CDR3aa: CASSLKVGQGRSEAFF
v_gene: TRBV5-6; j_gene: TRBJ2-2; len: 15; CDR3aa: CASSFIARNTGELFF
v_gene: TRBV29-1; j_gene: TRBJ2-3; len: 11; CDR3aa: CSARGWDTQYF
v_gene: TRBV20-1; j_gene: TRBJ2-3; len: 13; CDR3aa: CSARGQGADTQYF
v_gene: TRBV24-1; j_gene: TRBJ2-3; len: 12; CDR3aa: CATSDDRDTQYF
v_gene: TRBV5-6; j_gene: TRBJ2-7; len: 14; CDR3aa: CASSLRGDYYEQYF
v_gene: TRBV6-6; j_gene: TRBJ2-7; len: 15; CDR3aa: CASTLNRHPDGEQYF
v_gene: TRBV5-1; j_gene: TRBJ2-5; len: 15; CDR3aa: CASSLGGLSKETQYF
v_gene: TRBV6-1; j_gene: TRBJ2-1; len: 15; CDR3aa: CASSEEVVEINEQFF
v_gene: TRBV6-1; j_gene: TRBJ1-5; len: 14; CDR3aa: CASSVRDGNQPQHF
v_gene: TRBV28; j_gene: TRBJ2-3; len: 17; CDR3aa: CASPPRDRVSRTDTQYF
v_gene: TRBV5-6; j_gene: TRBJ2-5; len: 16; CDR3aa: CASSLGWRGGQETQYF
v_gene: TRBV7-2; j_gene: TRBJ1-2; len: 14; CDR3aa: CARSLSTGQNGYTF
v_gene: TRBV27; j_gene: TRBJ2-3; len: 14; CDR3aa: CASSSPTGTSTQYF
v_gene: TRBV6-6; j_gene: TRBJ2-5; len: 14; CDR3aa: CASSIGGRVETQYF
v_gene: TRBV27; j_gene: TRBJ2-7; len: 14; CDR3aa: CASRLGTGAYEQYF
v_gene: TRBV12-3/TRBV12-4; j_gene: TRBJ1-2; len: 12; CDR3aa: CASSSDASGYTF
v_gene: TRBV20-1; j_gene: TRBJ1-1; len: 10; CDR3aa: CSAAPTEAFF
v_gene: TRBV5-4; j_gene: TRBJ1-1; len: 12; CDR3aa: CASSRGQESAFF
v_gene: TRBV6-4; j_gene: TRBJ2-1; len: 13; CDR3aa: CASSDGFGVSQFF
v_gene: TRBV6-5; j_gene: TRBJ2-1; len: 15; CDR3aa: CASILAGGFYNEQFF
v_gene: TRBV5-1; j_gene: TRBJ1-2; len: 12; CDR3aa: CASSVTGDGYTF
v_gene: TRBV6-6; j_gene: TRBJ2-7; len: 11; CDR3aa: CATSRQDEQYF
v_gene: TRBV19; j_gene: TRBJ1-5; len: 15; CDR3aa: CASRDRTNSNQPQHF
v_gene: TRBV27; j_gene: TRBJ1-2; len: 15; CDR3aa: CASSPGTGPFDGYTF
v_gene: TRBV5-1; j_gene: TRBJ2-3; len: 11; CDR3aa: CASSYTDTQYF
v_gene: TRBV6-2/TRBV6-3; j_gene: TRBJ2-7; len: 14; CDR3aa: CASSYSKAGREQYF
v_gene: TRBV5-4; j_gene: TRBJ1-1; len: 13; CDR3aa: CASSLPDNTEAFF
v_gene: TRBV20-1; j_gene: TRBJ2-3; len: 10; CDR3aa: CSALTDTQYF
v_gene: TRBV6-5; j_gene: TRBJ1-5; len: 16; CDR3aa: CASRPRGGGSDQPQHF
v_gene: TRBV6-5; j_gene: TRBJ2-5; len: 15; CDR3aa: CASASRGAPPETQYF